The 4 T cell receptor beta chains presented below share a single source sample, sequenced in a study of T-cell memory formation after mild COVID-19. Each CDR3 protein is one row after TCRdb ran MiXCR on the 5' RACE reads. The sample includes roughly 450,000 distinct CDR3 sequences, roughly 18% of them seen just once. The specimen was PBMCs or a T cell subset sorted from them (not recorded which). These receptors were taken from a man aged 18 to 29 who had mild COVID-19 (a few samples of this study predate the infection). Cell type and time point are not known.

This clonotype has only a few counts. The chain carries TRBV4-1 and TRBJ1-1; D perhaps matches TRBD1 (5 bases). This CDR3 region has 16 residues. V was cut by 4 bases and J by 1 base, with 16 bases left in between. Germline V CDR1 and CDR2: MGHRA, YSYEKL. The CDR3 loop is CASSPSGGGSNTEAFF. CDR3 bases: TGCGCCAGCAGCCCATCCGGGGGGGGTTCGAACACTGAAGCTTTCTTT.

The rearrangement uses TRBV4-3 and TRBJ2-1, with a possible D match to TRBD1 (5 bases). The V gene's germline CDR1 is LGHNA and CDR2 YSLEER. Deletions cut 0 bases from V and 6 bases from J, with 12 bases between. The CDR3 loop spans 15 amino acids. The CDR3 region is CASSQDGTGSNEQFF. CDR3 in DNA: TGCGCCAGCAGCCAAGATGGTACAGGTAGCAATGAGCAGTTCTTC.

This clonotype was recorded at least ten times. The DNA for the CDR3 is TGTGCCAGTGGCGGGGGCCGCTATGGCTACACCTTC. The encoded protein is CASGGGRYGYTF. This rearrangement joins TRBV19 to TRBJ1-2; tentative D call: TRBD1 (6 bases). Between the trimmed V and J ends, which lost 8 bases and 4 bases, there was a span of 11 bases. The CDR3 is 12 amino acids. Looked up from germline, CDR1 is LNHDA and CDR2 is SQIVND (reference sequence).

The chain couples TRBV5-1 to TRBJ2-5; TRBD1 matches at 9 bases. The CDR3 is made up of 14 amino acids. J was trimmed by 5 bases and V by 4 bases; bases with no gene match: 6. Germline V gene sequence: CDR1 SGHRS, CDR2 YFSETQ. The CDR3 spells CASSQQGAKETQYF. The CDR3 DNA sequence: TGCGCCAGCAGCCAACAGGGGGCCAAGGAGACCCAGTACTTC.